One and the same sample provided the 30 T cell receptor beta chains below, sequenced in a study of blood T cell repertoires in COVID-19 (dated by TCRdb to 2019 to 2021). Library prep was done by the immunoSEQ multiplex PCR assay. TCRdb stores this immuneACCESS table with in-frame sequences only. Part of the clones is absent; in the studies checked, under half of the shortfall reflects unresolved V genes, and no reason is known for the rest. The sample has 200,000 to 250,000 clones on record, roughly 90% of them singletons. The ten largest make up around 2.9% of the sample. The specimen sequenced was peripheral blood. All receptors come from an older woman with acute or convalescent COVID-19.

This chain connects TRBV4-1 to TRBJ1-1; 9 nucleotides line up with TRBD1. There are 18 residues in the CDR3. CDR1 MGHRA and CDR2 YSYEKL come from the germline V gene. J gave up 0 bases and V 3 bases, and 11 bases lay outside the gene matches. CDR3 coding DNA: TGCGCCAGCAGCCATAACATCGGACAGGGGCCGTTGAACACTGAAGCTTTCTTT. Amino acid sequence: CASSHNIGQGPLNTEAFF.

The V gene is TRBV5-1, the J gene TRBJ2-1; D remains ambiguous. This CDR3 comprises 16 residues. Germline CDR1 SGHRS, CDR2 YFSETQ. V lost 0 bases, J lost 7 bases, and 17 bases lay in between. CDR3 region: CASSLASTIMSNEQFF. For the CDR3, the DNA is TGCGCCAGCAGCTTGGCCTCCACCATAATGAGTAATGAGCAGTTCTTC.

The chain links TRBV10-3 to TRBJ1-2; D is unclear. This CDR3 has 14 amino acids. V was pared by 3 bases and J by 4 bases, with 12 bases between. Germline CDR1 ENHRY, CDR2 SYGVKD. The CDR3 DNA follows: TGTGCCATCAGTGAAATCATTGAGGTCTATGGCTACACCTTC. Amino acids: CAISEIIEVYGYTF.

The chain has TRBV5-1 and TRBJ1-1; 7 bases are a match to TRBD1. Germline CDR1 is SGHRS and CDR2 is YFSETQ. V shed 0 bases, J shed 11 bases, and the junction held 10 bases outside the gene matches. This CDR3 region has 14 residues. CDR3 in amino acids: CASSLVLGGAFAFF. The CDR3 DNA reads as TGCGCCAGCAGCTTGGTTTTAGGGGGCGCGTTCGCTTTCTTT. The variable domain in full, with the rest retrieved from reference TRBV5-1 and TRBJ1-1, is KAGVTQTPRYLIKTRGQQVTLSCSPISGHRSVSWYQQTPGQGLQFLFEYFSETQRNKGNFPGRFSGRQFSNSRSEMNVSTLELGDSALYLCASSLVLGGAFAFFGQGTRLTVV.

The CDR3 loop is CAWSGGYSGNTIYF. The CDR3 DNA follows: TGTGCCTGGAGTGGAGGGTACTCTGGAAACACCATATATTTT. The chain links TRBV30 to TRBJ1-3; D gene uncertain. Germline loops: CDR1 GTSNPN, CDR2 SVGIG (reference sequence). CDR3 size: 14 residues. V shed 1 base and J shed 0 bases, with 7 bases lying between them.

This chain links TRBV7-6 with TRBJ2-7; D remains ambiguous. CDR1 and CDR2 (germline): SGHVS, FNYEAQ. This CDR3 has 15 amino acids. The germline V and J ends were trimmed by 0 bases and 0 bases, with 9 bases remaining between them. The CDR3 region has the DNA TGTGCCAGCAGCTTAGCCCTAGAGAGCTCCTACGAGCAGTACTTC. Protein: CASSLALESSYEQYF.

The rearrangement uses TRBV7-9 and TRBJ1-1; possibly TRBD1 for D (5 bases). This CDR3 has 14 residues. The germline V gene encodes CDR1 SEHNR and CDR2 FQNEAQ (reference sequence). V lost 1 base and J lost 5, with 11 bases in between. CDR3 coding DNA: TGTGCCAGCAGCTTAGGGACTCGGGGGACTGAAGCTTTCTTT. This codes for CASSLGTRGTEAFF.

As DNA, the CDR3 is TGTGCCAGTAGTATGGGGAAAAGGGGAGGAGTGAACACTGAAGCTTTCTTT. This translates into CASSMGKRGGVNTEAFF. The rearrangement links TRBV19 to TRBJ1-1, with D possibly TRBD1 on 5 matching bases. The CDR3 is made up of 17 amino acids. Germline V CDR1 and CDR2: LNHDA, SQIVND (reference sequence). Trimming removed 3 bases at V and 0 bases at J, with 17 bases between.

This rearrangement joins TRBV7-2 to TRBJ2-1; TRBD2 might be the D (6 bases). This CDR3 comprises 13 residues. Germline CDR1 is SGHTA and CDR2 is FQGNSA. V was pared by 1 base and J by 14 bases, with 15 bases between. CDR3 DNA: TGTGCCAGCAGCTTAGGGGGCTGGGGGGTGGAGTTCTTC. Its protein is CASSLGGWGVEFF. The entire variable domain, with the rest obtained from reference TRBV7-2 and TRBJ2-1, is as follows: GAGVSQSPSNKVTEKGKDVELRCDPISGHTALYWYRQSLGQGLEFLIYFQGNSAPDKSGLPSDRFSAERTGGSVSTLTIQRTQQEDSAVYLCASSLGGWGVEFFGPGTRLTVL.

This chain connects TRBV13 to TRBJ2-7, with TRBD1 as a possible D gene (6 bases). Germline V gives CDR1 PRHDT, CDR2 FYEKMQ (reference sequence). The CDR3 sequence is 15 residues long. V was trimmed by 2 bases and J by 2 bases, leaving 13 bases between them. The CDR3, as DNA: TGTGCCAGCAGCTTACGAGGCAGGGGAGCCTACGAGCAGTACTTC. Translated: CASSLRGRGAYEQYF.

V usage is TRBV11-3 and J usage is TRBJ2-2; D is uncertain. This CDR3 has 16 residues. The germline CDR1 and CDR2 sequences are SGHNT and YENEEA. V was shortened by 5 bases and J by 0 bases, with 13 bases between the two germline ends. CDR3 DNA: TGTGCCAGCAGCCCTCGTGGGCAGACGAACACCGGGGAGCTGTTTTTT. Translated: CASSPRGQTNTGELFF.

The chain carries TRBV27 and TRBJ1-3, with 7 bases matching TRBD1. V trimming: 4 bases; J trimming: 3 bases; junction bases outside the gene matches: 12. Germline V gene sequence: CDR1 MNHEY, CDR2 SMNVEV (reference sequence). This CDR3 is 17 amino acids long. DNA of the CDR3: TGTGCCAGCAGTTCCACCAGACAGGGAGGTTTTGGAAACACCATATATTTT. Amino acid sequence: CASSSTRQGGFGNTIYF.

In its sample, this clone was seen once. V usage is TRBV1 and J usage is TRBJ2-3; the D call TRBD2 from the table was never checked on the DNA. TRBV1 is classified as a pseudogene. This CDR3 spans 17 amino acids. This chain's CDR3 is CTSSQVYGGGAIDTQYF. In DNA, the CDR3 is TGCACCAGCAGCCAAGTATACGGCGGGGGGGCCATAGATACGCAGTATTTT.

J is TRBJ1-2 and V is TRBV7-8, with a possible D match to TRBD1 (6 bases). In germline, CDR1 is SGHVS, CDR2 FQNEAQ. This CDR3 spans 15 amino acids. V lost 5 bases to trimming and J lost 0 bases, with 13 bases between them. DNA of the CDR3: TGTGCCAGCAGCCCGAGGGACAAAGCTAACTATGGCTACACCTTC. Translation: CASSPRDKANYGYTF.

The V and J genes are TRBV6-1 and TRBJ2-7, with a weak D call TRBD1 (6 bases). CDR3 length equals 15 residues. With 1 base removed from V and 4 bases from J, the gap between germline ends came to 14 bases. Germline CDR1 and CDR2: MNHNS and SASEGT. In DNA form, the CDR3 reads TGTGCCAGCAGTGAAGAATTCAGGGGCCCGTACGAGCAGTACTTC. This gives the protein CASSEEFRGPYEQYF.

The chain carries TRBV19 and TRBJ2-1, with a possible D match to TRBD2 (5 bases). Germline V gives CDR1 LNHDA, CDR2 SQIVND (reference sequence). Trimming shortened V by 5 bases and J by 0 bases, and 14 bases separated the two germline ends. CDR3 length: 16 amino acids. The CDR3: CASSLSGGLSYNEQFF. CDR3 in DNA: TGTGCCAGTAGTCTTTCCGGAGGACTCTCCTACAATGAGCAGTTCTTC.

The chain carries TRBV7-2 and TRBJ2-2, with 10 bases matching TRBD1. The CDR3 is 16 residues long. Germline CDR1 is SGHTA and CDR2 is FQGNSA. V dropped 3 bases and J dropped 2; count of bases not matched to a gene: 3. The CDR3 loop reads CASSFDRGQNTGELFF. The CDR3 DNA reads TGTGCCAGCAGCTTCGACAGGGGGCAAAACACCGGGGAGCTGTTTTTT. The full variable domain, in which reference TRBV7-2 and TRBJ2-2 provide the parts outside the CDR3, is GAGVSQSPSNKVTEKGKDVELRCDPISGHTALYWYRQSLGQGLEFLIYFQGNSAPDKSGLPSDRFSAERTGGSVSTLTIQRTQQEDSAVYLCASSFDRGQNTGELFFGEGSRLTVL.

This clone was seen once. The V call is TRBV6-5, the J call TRBJ1-1; 9 bases match TRBD1. Germline V gene sequence: CDR1 MNHEY, CDR2 SVGAGI. The CDR3 has 15 residues. The V gene end was trimmed by 2 bases and the J gene end by 4 bases; junction bases not matched to a gene: 5. CDR3 in DNA: TGTGCCAGCAGTTACCCCGGACAGGGGACCACTGAAGCTTTCTTT. Its protein is CASSYPGQGTTEAFF.

V usage is TRBV5-6 and J usage is TRBJ1-2; D is undetermined. Germline-derived CDR1 and CDR2 are SGHDT and YYEEEE. The CDR3 has 15 amino acids. V was trimmed by 0 bases and J by 8 bases, leaving 17 bases between them. CDR3: CASSLGYTLRGGYTF. For the CDR3, the DNA is TGTGCCAGCAGCTTGGGGTACACTCTCCGAGGGGGCTACACCTTC.

This chain uses TRBV5-1 with TRBJ2-7; D possibly corresponds to TRBD1 (5 bases). The germline CDR1 and CDR2 sequences are SGHRS and YFSETQ. The CDR3 is 15 residues long. V was clipped by 3 bases and J by 4 bases, with 17 bases between them. CDR3 residues: CASSSSPDILYEQYF. For the CDR3, the DNA is TGCGCCAGCAGCTCATCTCCGGACATCTTATACGAGCAGTACTTC.

The rearrangement joins TRBV9 to TRBJ1-1; 8 nucleotides agree with TRBD1. This CDR3 region has 15 residues. Germline V lookup: CDR1 SGDLS, CDR2 YYNGEE. Losses at the gene ends were 0 bases for V and 5 bases for J; bases not matched to a gene: 6. The CDR3 loop reads CASSVEAGGYTEAFF. In DNA form, the CDR3 reads TGTGCCAGCAGCGTAGAGGCAGGGGGCTATACTGAAGCTTTCTTT. Full variable domain (rest looked up from reference TRBV9 and TRBJ1-1): DSGVTQTPKHLITATGQRVTLRCSPRSGDLSVYWYQQSLDQGLQFLIQYYNGEERAKGNILERFSAQQFPDLHSELNLSSLELGDSALYFCASSVEAGGYTEAFFGQGTRLTVV.

This clone was observed a single time. The V call is TRBV11-3, the J call TRBJ1-1; the D is unclear. V was pared by 4 bases and J by 1 base, with 7 bases between. The CDR3 extends over 13 amino acids. Germline V gene data show CDR1 as SGHNT and CDR2 as YENEEA. The CDR3: CASSSTTNTEAFF. As DNA, the CDR3 is TGTGCCAGCAGCTCAACAACGAACACTGAAGCTTTCTTT.

V usage is TRBV4-1 and J usage is TRBJ1-1; TRBD1 might be the D (5 bases). V dropped 0 bases and J dropped 6 bases, with 11 bases sitting between them. Germline V CDR1 and CDR2: MGHRA, YSYEKL. CDR3 length equals 14 residues. CDR3 loop: CASSQEGRVSEAFF. CDR3 nucleotides: TGCGCCAGCAGCCAAGAGGGCAGGGTCTCTGAAGCTTTCTTT.

V and J are TRBV25-1 and TRBJ1-4, with a weak D call TRBD1 (6 bases). V lost 1 base and J lost 8, with 14 bases in between. Germline V gene sequence: CDR1 MGHDK, CDR2 SYGVNS. The CDR3 covers 15 residues. Here the CDR3 reads CASSESGRGREKLFF. The CDR3 nucleotides are TGTGCCAGCAGTGAATCCGGCAGGGGTAGGGAAAAACTGTTTTTT. The full variable domain, in which reference TRBV25-1 and TRBJ1-4 provide the parts outside the CDR3, is EADIYQTPRYLVIGTGKKITLECSQTMGHDKMYWYQQDPGMELHLIHYSYGVNSTEKGDLSSESTVSRIRTEHFPLTLESARPSHTSQYLCASSESGRGREKLFFGSGTQLSVL.

This clone was seen repeatedly, ten times or more. V and J are TRBV7-8 and TRBJ1-5; D remains unclear. Germline V lookup: CDR1 SGHVS, CDR2 FQNEAQ. Trimming left V 0 bases short and J 3 bases short, with 9 bases between. This CDR3 region has 15 residues. The DNA of the CDR3 is TGTGCCAGCAGCTTAGCGACGCAGGCCAATCAGCCCCAGCATTTT. This encodes CASSLATQANQPQHF.

V is TRBV4-3 and J is TRBJ1-6; TRBD1 matches 8 bases. This CDR3 comprises 16 residues. CDR1 and CDR2 from the germline V gene are LGHNA and YSLEER. With 4 bases clipped from V and 7 bases from J, the junction kept 9 bases outside the gene matches. The CDR3 region is CASSPTPTGVNSPLHF. The CDR3 region has the DNA TGCGCCAGCAGCCCTACCCCGACAGGGGTGAATTCACCCCTCCACTTT.

The chain links TRBV27 to TRBJ1-2; tentative D call: TRBD1 (6 bases). The germline V and J ends were trimmed by 2 bases and 2 bases, with 18 bases remaining between them. The CDR3 extends over 17 amino acids. Germline V lookup: CDR1 MNHEY, CDR2 SMNVEV (reference sequence). CDR3 sequence (DNA): TGTGCCAGCAGTTTAAGGGGTAAGGACAGCAGAAACTATGGCTACACCTTC. Its protein is CASSLRGKDSRNYGYTF.

This chain joins TRBV11-2 and TRBJ1-1; D remains unclear. Germline CDR1 reads SGHAT; CDR2 reads FQNNGV. This CDR3 spans 15 amino acids. Between the trimmed V and J ends, which lost 1 base and 1 base, there was a span of 10 bases. This CDR3 is CASSLADGRNTEAFF. CDR3 coding DNA: TGTGCCAGCAGCTTAGCGGACGGGAGGAACACTGAAGCTTTCTTT.

The gene calls are TRBV27 and TRBJ2-1; 8 positions match TRBD2. Per germline, CDR1 MNHEY and CDR2 SMNVEV (reference sequence). The CDR3 extends over 14 amino acids. J lost 7 bases, V lost 5 bases, and 7 bases had no gene match. CDR3 loop: CASSRTPGGNEQFF. The CDR3 region has the DNA TGTGCCAGCAGTCGGACTCCGGGAGGGAATGAGCAGTTCTTC.

The chain uses TRBV5-1 and TRBJ1-1, with D uncertain. The CDR3 has 14 residues. Between the trimmed V and J ends, which lost 2 bases and 0 bases, there was a span of 8 bases. In germline, CDR1 is SGHRS, CDR2 YFSETQ. CDR3 loop: CASSLTVMNTEAFF. The CDR3 DNA reads TGCGCCAGCAGCTTAACAGTCATGAACACTGAAGCTTTCTTT.